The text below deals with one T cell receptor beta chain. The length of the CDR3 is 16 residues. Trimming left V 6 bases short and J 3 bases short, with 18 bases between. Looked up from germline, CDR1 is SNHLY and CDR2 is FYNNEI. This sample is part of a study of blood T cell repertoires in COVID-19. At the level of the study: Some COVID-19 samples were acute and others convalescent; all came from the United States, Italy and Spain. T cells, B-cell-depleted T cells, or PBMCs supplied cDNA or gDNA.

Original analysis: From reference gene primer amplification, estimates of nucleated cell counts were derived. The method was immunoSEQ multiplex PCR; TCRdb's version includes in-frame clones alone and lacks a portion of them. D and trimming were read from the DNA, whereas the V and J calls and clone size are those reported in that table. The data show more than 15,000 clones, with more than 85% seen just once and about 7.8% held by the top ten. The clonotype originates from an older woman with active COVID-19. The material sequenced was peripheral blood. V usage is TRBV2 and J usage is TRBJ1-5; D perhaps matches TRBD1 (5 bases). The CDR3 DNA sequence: TGTGCCAGCAGCCCCCGGAGGGGAGTTCACAATCAGCCCCAGCATTTT. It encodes CASSPRRGVHNQPQHF.